A single sample gave rise to the 25 T cell receptor beta chains below, sequenced in a study of blood T cell repertoires in COVID-19. Libraries were prepared by immunoSEQ multiplex PCR; TCRdb keeps only in-frame clonotypes and omits some of them. The table has roughly 120,000 clones, 92% seen once. The sequenced material came from peripheral blood. The receptors shown here come from a man aged 50 to 60 with COVID-19, enrolled during active disease.

The chain uses TRBV7-9 and TRBJ1-1, with D possibly being TRBD1 (5 bases). Trimming removed 4 bases at V and 6 bases at J, with 9 bases between. The CDR3 spans 12 residues. Germline assignment: CDR1 SEHNR and CDR2 FQNEAQ (reference sequence). CDR3 residues: CASSWGDPEAFF. In DNA, the CDR3 is TGTGCCAGCAGCTGGGGGGACCCTGAAGCTTTCTTT.

This chain links TRBV5-1 with TRBJ1-6; 8 positions match TRBD1. From germline, CDR1 is SGHRS and CDR2 YFSETQ. The V gene end was trimmed by 4 bases and the J gene end by 10 bases; junction bases not matched to a gene: 7. The CDR3 length is 14 residues. This CDR3 reads CASSPTGEISPLHF. The CDR3 nucleotides are TGCGCCAGCAGCCCGACAGGGGAGATATCACCCCTCCACTTT.

This sequence joins TRBV5-1 and TRBJ1-3, with a possible D match to TRBD1 (5 bases). Germline V gene sequence: CDR1 SGHRS, CDR2 YFSETQ. Trimming shortened V by 0 bases and J by 3 bases, and 13 bases separated the two germline ends. The CDR3 is made up of 16 amino acids. In nucleotides, the CDR3 is TGCGCCAGCAGCTTGGCATCAGGGCAGCGTGGAAACACCATATATTTT. Translation: CASSLASGQRGNTIYF.

The chain joins TRBV19 to TRBJ2-7; TRBD1 aligns across 9 bases. CDR1 is LNHDA, CDR2 SQIVND, per germline (reference sequence). The CDR3 covers 13 residues. With V trimmed by 4 bases and J by 4 bases, 2 bases remained unmatched. In nucleotides, the CDR3 is TGTGCCAGTAGTACGGGACAGGGTTACGAGCAGTACTTC. As protein: CASSTGQGYEQYF.

The chain has TRBV4-2 and TRBJ2-7; the match to TRBD2 covers 9 bases. Trimming at V came to 0 bases and at J to 6 bases, leaving 15 bases not matched to a gene. The length of the CDR3 is 18 residues. Germline values: CDR1 LGHNA, CDR2 YNFKEQ. CDR3 residues: CASSQDPTGFGSGGEQYF. The CDR3 nucleotides read TGTGCCAGCAGCCAAGATCCTACTGGATTCGGTAGCGGGGGCGAGCAGTACTTC.

This chain links TRBV28 with TRBJ2-7, with TRBD1 identical over 7 bases. V shed 6 bases, J shed 2 bases, and the junction held 1 base outside the gene matches. Per the germline V gene, CDR1 is MDHEN and CDR2 is SYDVKM. The CDR3 spans 12 residues. The CDR3 bases are TGTGCCAGCAGCGGACAGGCCTACGAGCAGTACTTC. This gives the protein CASSGQAYEQYF.

The chain uses TRBV5-4 and TRBJ1-2; D unclear. The V gene lost 4 bases and the J gene lost 3 bases, with 7 bases spanning the gap. CDR3 length: 12 amino acids. CDR1 and CDR2 from the germline V gene are SGHNT and YYREEE (reference sequence). For the CDR3, the DNA is TGTGCCAGCAGCCTGGGCGACTATGGCTACACCTTC. Its translation: CASSLGDYGYTF. Drawing the rest from reference TRBV5-4 and TRBJ1-2, the complete variable domain is ETGVTQSPTHLIKTRGQQVTLRCSSQSGHNTVSWYQQALGQGPQFIFQYYREEENGRGNFPPRFSGLQFPNYSSELNVNALELDDSALYLCASSLGDYGYTFGSGTRLTVV.

V is TRBV5-1 and J is TRBJ1-1, with a tentative D call TRBD1 (6 bases). Germline assignment: CDR1 SGHRS and CDR2 YFSETQ. The CDR3 runs 15 residues. V gave up 4 bases and J gave up 1 base, with 14 bases separating them. The CDR3 is CASSLETGSNTEAFF. CDR3 DNA sequence: TGCGCCAGCAGCCTCGAGACAGGATCGAACACTGAAGCTTTCTTT.

About this clone: One end of the junction does not line up with germline, which may come from a read error. The chain employs TRBV25-1 and TRBJ1-1, with TRBD1 as a possible D gene (5 bases). Looked up from germline, CDR1 is MGHDK and CDR2 is SYGVNS. This CDR3 is built from 17 residues. Here the CDR3 reads CASSEYGQGIGNTEAFF. The CDR3, as DNA: TGTGCTAGCAGTGAATACGGGCAGGGCATTGGAAACACTGAAGCTTTCTTT.

The J gene is TRBJ2-1, the V gene TRBV10-2, with 10 bases that match TRBD1. With 5 bases clipped from V and 4 bases from J, the junction kept 2 bases outside the gene matches. This CDR3 spans 14 amino acids. Looked up from germline, CDR1 is WSHSY and CDR2 is SAAADI. The CDR3 DNA reads TGCGCCAGCAGTCCGGGACAGGGGTACAATGAGCAGTTCTTC. It codes for CASSPGQGYNEQFF.

This chain links TRBV19 with TRBJ2-5; 7 positions match TRBD2. The CDR3 runs to 12 residues. Germline V gene sequence: CDR1 LNHDA, CDR2 SQIVND (reference sequence). V was clipped by 10 bases and J by 7 bases; unmatched bases: 9. The CDR3 DNA reads TGTGCCAACGAGCGGGACGGGGGGACCCAGTACTTC. It specifies CANERDGGTQYF.

This clone was observed once. The gene calls are TRBV9 and TRBJ2-1, with 11 bases lining up with TRBD2. CDR3 length equals 17 residues. J lost 7 bases, V lost 0 bases, and 9 bases had no gene match. Germline lookup yields CDR1 SGDLS and CDR2 YYNGEE. The CDR3 protein is CASSVGVGTSGRNEQFF. CDR3 nucleotide sequence: TGTGCCAGCAGCGTAGGAGTTGGGACTAGCGGAAGGAATGAGCAGTTCTTC.

This clone was observed a single time. This rearrangement joins TRBV7-9 to TRBJ2-1, with 9 bases that match TRBD1. This CDR3 has 15 residues. Germline lookup yields CDR1 SEHNR and CDR2 FQNEAQ (reference sequence). The J segment lost 3 bases and the V segment lost 5 bases, leaving 5 bases of the junction unmatched. The CDR3 here is CASSPQGADYNEQFF. The CDR3, as DNA: TGTGCCAGCAGCCCACAGGGGGCGGACTACAATGAGCAGTTCTTC.

The chain is built from TRBV2 and TRBJ2-1, with 13 bases lining up with TRBD2. Germline V gene lookup returns CDR1 SNHLY and CDR2 FYNNEI. The CDR3 has 15 residues. V shed 4 bases, J shed 10 bases, and the junction held 7 bases outside the gene matches. DNA of the CDR3: TGTGCCAGCAGTGCGGGACTAGCGGGATTAGGGGAGCAGTTCTTC. Residues: CASSAGLAGLGEQFF. Together with reference TRBV2 and TRBJ2-1, the CDR3 gives the full variable domain: EPEVTQTPSHQVTQMGQEVILRCVPISNHLYFYWYRQILGQKVEFLVSFYNNEISEKSEIFDDQFSVERPDGSNFTLKIRSTKLEDSAMYFCASSAGLAGLGEQFFGPGTRLTVL.

The rearrangement uses TRBV10-3 and TRBJ2-5; TRBD1 aligns across 10 bases. This CDR3 is 14 amino acids long. The germline CDR1 and CDR2 sequences are ENHRY and SYGVKD. The junction had 10 bases not matched to a gene; V was cut back by 10 bases and J by 5 bases. The CDR3 DNA reads as TGTGCCACAGCCGGGACAGGGGAGAGTGAGACCCAGTACTTC. Translated, it gives CATAGTGESETQYF.

V and J are TRBV19 and TRBJ2-5; a weak D match, TRBD1 (6 bases). This CDR3 has 14 residues. V dropped 4 bases and J dropped 7 bases, with 16 bases sitting between them. The germline V gene has CDR1 LNHDA and CDR2 SQIVND (reference sequence). The CDR3 loop reads CASSNPGAIGTQYF. DNA of the CDR3: TGTGCCAGTAGTAACCCAGGGGCGATTGGGACCCAGTACTTC.

The chain joins TRBV6-2 or TRBV6-3 to TRBJ2-5; D may be TRBD1 (6 bases). The CDR3 runs to 13 residues. With 4 bases removed from V and 5 bases from J, the gap between germline ends came to 11 bases. Germline V lookup: CDR1 MNHEY, CDR2 SVGEGT. CDR3 in DNA: TGTGCCAGCAGTTCAGGGGAACAGGAGACCCAGTACTTC. This encodes CASSSGEQETQYF.

This clone came up once. This chain links TRBV5-3 with TRBJ2-2; D gene unclear. TRBV5-3 is reported as an ORF; its role is uncertain. The CDR3 consists of 15 residues. The germline V and J ends were trimmed by 0 bases and 0 bases, with 6 bases remaining between them. This chain's CDR3 is CARSLGVANTGELFF. The CDR3 DNA sequence: TGTGCCAGAAGCTTGGGAGTCGCGAACACCGGGGAGCTGTTTTTT.

The CDR3 loop reads CASSRRTGEETQYF. The DNA for the CDR3 is TGTGCCAGCAGCCGCCGGACAGGAGAAGAGACCCAGTACTTC. J is TRBJ2-5 and V is TRBV7-6, with 7 positions matching TRBD1. With 5 bases clipped from V and 3 bases from J, the junction kept 6 bases outside the gene matches. This CDR3 is 14 amino acids long. Germline V CDR1 and CDR2: SGHVS, FNYEAQ.

The V call is TRBV29-1, the J call TRBJ2-2; the D is unclear. CDR1 and CDR2 (germline): SQVTM, ANQGSEA. CDR3 length: 13 residues. The V end lost 4 bases, the J end lost 0 bases, and 6 bases lay between the germline ends. The CDR3 reads CSVGAANTGELFF. CDR3 nucleotide sequence: TGCAGCGTTGGCGCTGCGAACACCGGGGAGCTGTTTTTT.

This chain connects TRBV10-1 to TRBJ2-7; D not certain. The V and J ends lost 2 bases and 4 bases respectively, with 9 bases between them. The CDR3 loop spans 13 amino acids. The V gene's germline CDR1 is WNHNN and CDR2 SYGVQD (reference sequence). The CDR3 DNA reads as TGCGCCAGCAGTGAGATTATCGGGTACGAGCAGTACTTC. It translates to CASSEIIGYEQYF.

This clone came up once. The rearrangement links TRBV19 to TRBJ2-7, with 11 bases aligning to TRBD2. The length of the CDR3 is 15 residues. The ends lost 1 base at V and 3 bases at J; junction bases unmatched: 2. Germline-derived CDR1 and CDR2 are LNHDA and SQIVND (reference sequence). CDR3 protein: CASSIVLAGDYEQYF. The CDR3 nucleotides are TGTGCCAGTAGTATAGTACTAGCGGGAGACTACGAGCAGTACTTC.

V is TRBV5-1 and J is TRBJ1-4; D unresolved. V lost 0 bases and J lost 0, with 9 bases in between. The germline gives CDR1 SGHRS, CDR2 YFSETQ. The CDR3 runs to 16 residues. The CDR3 region is CASSLGTVSTNEKLFF. CDR3 DNA: TGCGCCAGCAGCTTGGGCACAGTATCAACTAATGAAAAACTGTTTTTT.

This chain links TRBV6-5 with TRBJ2-7, with TRBD1 as a possible D gene (6 bases). The V end was cut by 6 bases, the J end by 6 bases, with 12 bases between. The germline gives CDR1 MNHEY, CDR2 SVGAGI. This CDR3 has 12 residues. This chain's CDR3 is CASSHRDGEQYF. The CDR3 bases are TGTGCCAGCAGCCACAGGGATGGCGAGCAGTACTTC.

The chain recombines TRBV30 with TRBJ1-1; D may be TRBD1 (6 bases). The CDR3 consists of 13 residues. The germline CDR1 and CDR2 sequences are GTSNPN and SVGIG (reference sequence). Deletions cut 3 bases from V and 1 base from J, with 9 bases between. The DNA of the CDR3 is TGTGCCTGGAGAGAACAGGGGAACACTGAAGCTTTCTTT. Protein sequence: CAWREQGNTEAFF.